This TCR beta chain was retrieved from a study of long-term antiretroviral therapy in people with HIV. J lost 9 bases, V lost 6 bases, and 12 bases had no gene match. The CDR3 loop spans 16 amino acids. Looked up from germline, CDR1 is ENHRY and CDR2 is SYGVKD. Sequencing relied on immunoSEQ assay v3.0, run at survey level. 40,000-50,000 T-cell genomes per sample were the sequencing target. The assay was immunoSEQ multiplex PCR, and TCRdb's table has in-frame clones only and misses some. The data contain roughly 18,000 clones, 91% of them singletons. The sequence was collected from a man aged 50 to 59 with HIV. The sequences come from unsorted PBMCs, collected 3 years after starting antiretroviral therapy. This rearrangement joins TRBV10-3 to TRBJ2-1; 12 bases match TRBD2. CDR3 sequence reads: CAIRDRTTSGGPEQFF. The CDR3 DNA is TGTGCCATCAGGGACCGAACCACTAGCGGGGGGCCTGAGCAGTTCTTC.